This T cell receptor (beta chain) comes out of a study of beta chain features in type 1 diabetes. Study observations and caveats: Researchers report that Type 1 diabetes patients had moderately but significantly shorter TCRB CDR3s across all four CD4+ subsets. Naive, central memory and Treg TCRB repertoires appeared more alike in patients than in healthy donors.

In its sample, this clone was seen a few times. Its specificity is not known. The whole isolated RNA underwent reverse transcription, so sequencing captured expressed TCRB transcripts. Profiling relied on immunoSEQ multiplex PCR, and the TCRdb table lists in-frame clones only, not all of them. The profile shows about 370,000 clones, 9.6% of them singletons. It was via CD45RO/CCR7/CD25/CD127/CD95/CD27 that CD4+ naive, central memory, regulatory and stem cell-like memory cells were sorted. Germline loops: CDR1 SQVTM, CDR2 ANQGSEA. Deletions cut 1 base from V and 8 bases from J, with 14 bases between. The CDR3 has 14 amino acids.

The TCR was taken from a man between 25 and 39 years old with type 1 diabetes. Sequencing input: central memory CD4+ T cells from blood. The chain links TRBV29-1 to TRBJ1-4; a possible D gene is TRBD1 (5 bases). In nucleotides, the CDR3 is TGCAGCGTTGAAGGTGGGGCGGGGGACGAAAAACTGTTTTTT. This gives the protein CSVEGGAGDEKLFF.